This passage covers 24 T cell receptor beta chains from one sample sequenced in a study of T cell clonotyping in hematopoietic cell transplantation. Profiled with immunoSEQ multiplex PCR; TCRdb holds only in-frame clones, not every one. This sample has about 9,400 clones, with 75% to 80% found just once. The source was PBMCs, collected 180 days after allogeneic stem cell transplant. The source of these receptors is a male patient in his thirties or forties who had an allogeneic stem cell transplant from a related donor, so the T cells may come from the graft donor. Some clones in this sample may be carry-over from other donors' samples.

The rearrangement links TRBV19 to TRBJ1-2; 7 bases fit TRBD1. The CDR3 length is 15 residues. Germline V CDR1 and CDR2: LNHDA, SQIVND (reference sequence). Unmatched junction bases numbered 13, after V lost 4 bases and J lost 8 bases. CDR3 DNA: TGTGCCAGTAGTACCTCCGGGACAGTAGGAAGAGGCTACACCTTC. Translated: CASSTSGTVGRGYTF. Full variable domain (remainder filled in from reference TRBV19 and TRBJ1-2): DGGITQSPKYLFRKEGQNVTLSCEQNLNHDAMYWYRQDPGQGLRLIYYSQIVNDFQKGDIAEGYSVSREKKESFPLTVTSAQKNPTAFYLCASSTSGTVGRGYTFGSGTRLTVV.

This clone was seen a single time. The gene calls are TRBV2 and TRBJ1-6, with 7 bases aligning to TRBD1. J was trimmed by 13 bases and V by 6 bases; bases with no gene match: 18. There are 16 residues in the CDR3. Germline V gene data show CDR1 as SNHLY and CDR2 as FYNNEI. Here the CDR3 DNA reads TGTGCCAGCAGAAGAAGGGGGCCGGGCTCGATCGGTCCCCTCCACTTT. Translation: CASRRRGPGSIGPLHF.

The chain combines TRBV14 with TRBJ2-2; D call uncertain. Trimming removed 1 base at V and 6 bases at J, with 9 bases between. The CDR3 extends over 14 amino acids. Germline CDR1 reads SGHDN; CDR2 reads FVKESK. The CDR3 DNA reads TGTGCCAGCAGCCAAGTGCTGTTCCCCGGGGAGCTGTTTTTT. Its protein is CASSQVLFPGELFF. Using reference TRBV14 and TRBJ2-2 for the parts outside the CDR3, the full variable domain is EAGVTQFPSHSVIEKGQTVTLRCDPISGHDNLYWYRRVMGKEIKFLLHFVKESKQDESGMPNNRFLAERTGGTYSTLKVQPAELEDSGVYFCASSQVLFPGELFFGEGSRLTVL.

V and J are TRBV27 and TRBJ2-5; D gene unclear. CDR3 length: 14 residues. The germline V gene has CDR1 MNHEY and CDR2 SMNVEV (reference sequence). Trimming cost V 7 bases and J 5 bases, with 17 bases left between them. CDR3 residues: CASKLSTLGETQYF. The CDR3 DNA reads as TGTGCCAGCAAACTATCCACACTGGGGGAGACCCAGTACTTC.

A few counts support this clone. This chain joins TRBV5-1 and TRBJ1-1, with D unresolved. V shed 0 bases and J shed 0 bases, with 9 bases lying between them. The CDR3 covers 15 residues. CDR1 is SGHRS and CDR2 is YFSETQ in the germline V gene. The CDR3 loop is CASSLVPSMNTEAFF. CDR3 bases: TGCGCCAGCAGCTTGGTCCCATCCATGAACACTGAAGCTTTCTTT.

The chain links TRBV5-8 to TRBJ2-6, with unresolved D. Germline CDR1 SGHTS, CDR2 YDEGEE. V lost 5 bases and J lost 1, with 4 bases in between. The length of the CDR3 is 13 residues. DNA of the CDR3: TGTGCCAGCAGGAGGTCTGGGGCCAACGTCCTGACTTTC. Its protein is CASRRSGANVLTF. Using reference TRBV5-8 and TRBJ2-6 for the parts outside the CDR3, the full variable domain is EAGVTQSPTHLIKTRGQQATLRCSPISGHTSVYWYQQALGLGLQFLLWYDEGEERNRGNFPPRFSGRQFPNYSSELNVNALELEDSALYLCASRRSGANVLTFGAGSRLTVL.

This clone was found once. This rearrangement joins TRBV30 to TRBJ1-1; no definite D call. Germline V gene lookup returns CDR1 GTSNPN and CDR2 SVGIG (reference sequence). The V end lost 1 base, the J end lost 6 bases, and 24 bases lay between the germline ends. CDR3 length equals 17 residues. The CDR3 DNA sequence: TGTGCCTGGAGTGATCTCAACCGTTCCGGCTTAAACCCTGAAGCTTTCTTT. It is translated as CAWSDLNRSGLNPEAFF.

J is TRBJ2-3 and V is TRBV5-1; TRBD2 matches at 11 bases. Losses at the gene ends were 7 bases for V and 3 bases for J; bases not matched to a gene: 10. The CDR3 loop spans 16 amino acids. Germline CDR1 is SGHRS and CDR2 is YFSETQ. CDR3 residues: CASSSYSGGATDTQYF. The CDR3 nucleotides read TGCGCCAGCTCTAGCTATAGCGGGGGGGCAACAGATACGCAGTATTTT.

The chain links TRBV27 to TRBJ2-5, with 8 nucleotides matching TRBD2. The CDR3 length is 16 residues. The V gene end was trimmed by 4 bases and the J gene end by 5 bases; junction bases not matched to a gene: 12. From germline, CDR1 is MNHEY and CDR2 SMNVEV (reference sequence). Here the CDR3 reads CASSSSGGLGLETQYF. DNA for the CDR3: TGTGCCAGCAGTTCCTCGGGGGGGCTGGGGTTGGAGACCCAGTACTTC.

This chain uses TRBV5-4 with TRBJ2-1, with D uncertain. CDR3 length: 14 residues. Per the germline V gene, CDR1 is SGHNT and CDR2 is YYREEE (reference sequence). V lost 5 bases, J lost 3 bases, and 12 bases lay in between. CDR3 bases: TGTGCCAGCAGTCAGCAGCGAGACTACAATGAGCAGTTCTTC. As protein: CASSQQRDYNEQFF.

The rearrangement joins TRBV7-2 to TRBJ1-1, with a tentative D call TRBD1 (5 bases). The CDR3 has 16 residues. V shed 8 bases and J shed 0 bases, with 19 bases lying between them. Germline CDR1 and CDR2: SGHTA and FQGNSA. CDR3 loop: CASGSQGTFMNTEAFF. The CDR3 nucleotides are TGTGCCAGCGGCTCTCAAGGGACGTTTATGAACACTGAAGCTTTCTTT.

This chain joins TRBV9 and TRBJ2-7; 10 bases align to TRBD2. With V trimmed by 4 bases and J by 1 base, 8 bases remained unmatched. This CDR3 spans 16 amino acids. CDR1 and CDR2 (germline): SGDLS, YYNGEE. The CDR3, as DNA: TGTGCCAGCAGCTCCCCTCGGACTAGCGGTTCCTACGAGCAGTACTTC. Encoded protein: CASSSPRTSGSYEQYF.

This clone has only a few counts. The chain links TRBV30 to TRBJ1-2, with TRBD1 identical over 7 bases. The CDR3 runs to 11 residues. CDR1 is GTSNPN, CDR2 SVGIG, per germline (reference sequence). V shed 4 bases and J 6 bases; nucleotides not matched to a gene: 2. Written as DNA, the CDR3 is TGTGCCTGGAAGACAGGGCATGGCTACACCTTC. This gives the protein CAWKTGHGYTF.

This clone was detected a few times. The chain couples TRBV7-3 to TRBJ2-5; possible D gene TRBD2, 7 bases. V lost 5 bases, J lost 5 bases, and 18 bases lay in between. CDR3 length: 15 residues. CDR1 and CDR2 (germline): SGHTA, FQGTGA. CDR3 protein: CASSPWGGPRETQYF. The CDR3 bases are TGTGCCAGCAGCCCTTGGGGGGGGCCACGGGAGACCCAGTACTTC.

The chain uses TRBV11-2 and TRBJ1-2; the D is unclear. The CDR3 sequence is 13 residues long. With 6 bases removed from V and 7 bases from J, the gap between germline ends came to 15 bases. Looked up from germline, CDR1 is SGHAT and CDR2 is FQNNGV. DNA for the CDR3: TGTGCCAGCAGTCCCGGCTTATTCGGTGGCTACACCTTC. The encoded protein is CASSPGLFGGYTF.

The chain links TRBV6-5 to TRBJ1-1; D is uncertain. The germline V gene has CDR1 MNHEY and CDR2 SVGAGI. The CDR3 length is 13 residues. V was clipped by 2 bases and J by 5 bases, with 9 bases between them. The CDR3 coding sequence is TGTGCCAGCAGTTACAGAGGGCTTACTGAAGCTTTCTTT. Its translation: CASSYRGLTEAFF.

The V gene is TRBV7-2, the J gene TRBJ2-1; 8 bases are a match to TRBD1. The CDR3 has 11 residues. V gave up 5 bases and J gave up 12 bases; unmatched junction bases: 3. The germline V gene encodes CDR1 SGHTA and CDR2 FQGNSA. The DNA for the CDR3 is TGTGCCAGCAGCCGCGACAGGGGGCAGTTCTTC. It codes for CASSRDRGQFF.

In this sample, this clone turned up a few times. The chain carries TRBV6-6 and TRBJ2-7; 10 nucleotides agree with TRBD2. V shed 2 bases, J shed 5 bases, and the junction held 6 bases outside the gene matches. The CDR3 covers 15 residues. Per germline, CDR1 MNHNY and CDR2 SVGAGI (reference sequence). CDR3 bases: TGTGCCAGCAGTTACATAGCGGGGGGTTCCCACGAGCAGTACTTC. It yields the protein CASSYIAGGSHEQYF.

This clone was picked up one time. The chain couples TRBV5-5 to TRBJ2-1; 12 positions match TRBD1. The CDR3 length is 14 residues. J gave up 8 bases and V 5 bases, and 5 bases lay outside the gene matches. Germline V gene sequence: CDR1 SGHKS, CDR2 YYEKEE (reference sequence). The CDR3 loop reads CASSSGTGGDEQFF. In DNA, the CDR3 is TGTGCCAGCAGTTCCGGGACAGGGGGCGATGAGCAGTTCTTC.

V gene TRBV6-5 combines with J gene TRBJ2-5; D may be TRBD1 (5 bases). CDR1 and CDR2 from the germline V gene are MNHEY and SVGAGI. The CDR3 has 15 residues. V dropped 6 bases and J dropped 1 base, with 15 bases sitting between them. The CDR3 here is CASSPLRVSQETQYF. The CDR3 nucleotides read TGTGCCAGCAGCCCCCTCAGGGTTAGCCAAGAGACCCAGTACTTC.

CDR3 region: CASSVLTSGNSYNEQFF. CDR3 nucleotides: TGTGCCAGCAGCGTCCTGACTAGCGGAAACTCCTACAATGAGCAGTTCTTC. The chain is built from TRBV9 and TRBJ2-1, with 9 bases lining up with TRBD2. V lost 2 bases to trimming and J lost 0 bases; unmatched junction nucleotides: 6. From germline, CDR1 is SGDLS and CDR2 YYNGEE. This CDR3 has 17 residues.

V is TRBV9 and J is TRBJ1-4; 7 bases are a match to TRBD1. Germline CDR1 is SGDLS and CDR2 is YYNGEE. This CDR3 spans 15 amino acids. V lost 3 bases, J lost 8 bases, and 10 bases stayed unmatched. The CDR3 loop is CASSEYRGVGEKLFF. CDR3 nucleotide sequence: TGTGCCAGCAGCGAATACAGGGGAGTAGGCGAAAAACTGTTTTTT.

The rearrangement links TRBV30 to TRBJ2-7, with D maybe TRBD1 (6 bases). The CDR3 has 12 residues. Germline V gene sequence: CDR1 GTSNPN, CDR2 SVGIG (reference sequence). Trimming took off 3 bases at V and 6 bases at J, with 12 bases between the two ends. CDR3 in amino acids: CAWSRGSGEQYF. CDR3 DNA sequence: TGTGCCTGGAGCAGGGGTTCGGGCGAGCAGTACTTC.

This chain uses TRBV27 with TRBJ2-3; 8 nucleotides line up with TRBD2. This CDR3 spans 15 amino acids. V shed 4 bases and J 2 bases; nucleotides not matched to a gene: 5. Per germline, CDR1 MNHEY and CDR2 SMNVEV (reference sequence). CDR3 amino acids: CASSSGLAFTDTQYF. CDR3 in DNA: TGTGCCAGCAGTTCCGGACTAGCCTTCACAGATACGCAGTATTTT.